This T cell receptor (beta chain) is drawn from a study of identical twins. TCRdb re-called the 5' RACE reads through MiXCR, storing one row per CDR3 protein. The sample consists of hundreds of thousands of distinct CDR3 sequences, 6.5% to 8.5% of them appearing once. This CDR3 comprises 18 residues. V dropped 4 bases and J dropped 9; count of bases not matched to a gene: 25. Germline values: CDR1 SGHRS, CDR2 YFSETQ. Another study also made use of these data, one on yellow fever vaccine responses in identical twins.

This TCR was recovered from a young woman in good health. Sequences were obtained from memory (CD45RO+) T cells sorted from blood. The chain combines TRBV5-1 with TRBJ2-7; 7 positions match TRBD2. This CDR3 is CASSPTEVTAGPGVGQYF. The CDR3 region has the DNA TGCGCCAGCAGCCCGACCGAGGTGACAGCGGGACCCGGGGTGGGGCAGTACTTC.